This record concerns one T cell receptor (beta chain) sequence. The data belong to a study of blood T cell repertoires in COVID-19. Study in general: T cells, B-cell-depleted T cells, or PBMCs supplied cDNA or gDNA.

In germline, CDR1 is MDHEN, CDR2 SYDVKM. With 5 bases removed from V and 2 bases from J, the gap between germline ends came to 10 bases. The CDR3 contains 14 residues. Seattle enrolled patients during active infection and tracked them longitudinally. TCRdb's table, derived via immunoSEQ multiplex PCR, lists solely in-frame clones and lacks some. The data hold 200,000 to 300,000 clones, with 81% observed a single time. Sequenced material: peripheral blood. The clonotype was recovered from a woman at least 80 years old with COVID-19, enrolled during active disease. V usage is TRBV28 and J usage is TRBJ1-5; D remains ambiguous. CDR3 region: CASSRSPGNQPQHF. CDR3 in DNA: TGTGCCAGCAGTCGTAGTCCTGGCAATCAGCCCCAGCATTTT.